This T cell receptor (beta chain) was observed in a study of Ad26.COV2.S vaccination and SARS-CoV-2 variants. Background on the study: Once, or twice with 56 days between doses, Ad26.COV2.S was given intramuscularly. Study outcomes and limitations: Substantial breadth was reported for post-vaccination spike-specific CD8+ and CD4+ T cells. Vaccine and placebo recipients had comparable breadth of non-spike TCRs.

Germline CDR1 reads SNHLY; CDR2 reads FYNNEI. The length of the CDR3 is 14 residues. V lost 2 bases and J 11 bases, leaving 13 bases between the germline ends. The treatment was: around 19 received Ad26.COV2.S at low or high dose, single or two shots; about 5 received placebo; per-sample allocation not given. Samples were taken on day 63 after the first vaccine or placebo injection. A Boston adult aged 18-55 years was the donor. This clone has a handful of counts. The target antigen is unknown. Measured with immunoSEQ multiplex PCR; TCRdb has only the in-frame clones, and not every one. Found here are 300,000 to 350,000 clones, around 84% of them singletons; the top ten hold around 2%.

The sample here was peripheral blood, taken in a trial of Ad26.COV2.S vaccine versus placebo. The V and J genes are TRBV2 and TRBJ1-6; no definite D call. The sequence derives from a person between 18 and 65 years old who received the Ad26.COV2.S COVID-19 vaccine or a placebo. The CDR3 reads CASSERVGFAPLHF. DNA for the CDR3: TGTGCCAGCAGTGAAAGAGTGGGGTTCGCACCCCTCCACTTT.